This T cell receptor beta chain stems from a study of a mutant IDH1 vaccine in newly diagnosed glioma. Turning to the study itself: Eight vaccine doses were administered to patients at weeks 1, 3, 5, 7, 11, 15, 19 and 23.

The time point was: week 5, during vaccination. With topical imiquimod, each dose of the vaccine consisted of 300 ug of mutant IDH1 20-mer peptide. The donor cohort comprised cases of new WHO grade 3 or 4 IDH1-mutant, ATRX-lost astrocytoma. The repertoire was sequenced with immunoSEQ multiplex PCR; TCRdb's copy has only in-frame clones and lacks some. The table includes about 38,000 clones, around 82% detected once. This clone was seen a handful of times. The antigen is not known. This CDR3 contains 15 residues. Germline-derived CDR1 and CDR2 are SGHAT and FQNNGV. The V gene end was trimmed by 5 bases and the J gene end by 6 bases; junction bases not matched to a gene: 10.

The input for sequencing was PBMCs, taken from a glioma patient whose treatment included an IDH1 peptide vaccine. The J gene is TRBJ1-1, the V gene TRBV11-2; 9 bases are a match to TRBD1. The receptor was derived from a man aged 35-49 years with glioma. In DNA form, the CDR3 reads TGTGCCAGCAGCCTACAGGGGGCTTTCGGGGCTGAAGCTTTCTTT. Translated, it gives CASSLQGAFGAEAFF.